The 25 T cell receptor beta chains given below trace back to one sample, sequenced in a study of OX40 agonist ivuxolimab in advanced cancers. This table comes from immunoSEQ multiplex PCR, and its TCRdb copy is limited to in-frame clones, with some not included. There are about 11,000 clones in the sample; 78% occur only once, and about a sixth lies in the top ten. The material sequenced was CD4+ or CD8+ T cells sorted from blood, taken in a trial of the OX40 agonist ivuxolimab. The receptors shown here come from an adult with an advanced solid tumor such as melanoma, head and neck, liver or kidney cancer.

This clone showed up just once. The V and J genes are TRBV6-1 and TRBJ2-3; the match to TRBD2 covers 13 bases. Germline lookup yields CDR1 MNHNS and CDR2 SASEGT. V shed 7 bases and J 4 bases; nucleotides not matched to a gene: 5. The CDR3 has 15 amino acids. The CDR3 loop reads CASTWTSGSSDTQYF. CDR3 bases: TGTGCCAGCACTTGGACTAGCGGGAGTTCAGATACGCAGTATTTT.

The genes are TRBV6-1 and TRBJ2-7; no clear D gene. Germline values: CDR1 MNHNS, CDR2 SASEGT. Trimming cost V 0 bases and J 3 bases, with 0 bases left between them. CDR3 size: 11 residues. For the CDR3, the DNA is TGTGCCAGCAGTGAAGCCTACGAGCAGTACTTC. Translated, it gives CASSEAYEQYF.

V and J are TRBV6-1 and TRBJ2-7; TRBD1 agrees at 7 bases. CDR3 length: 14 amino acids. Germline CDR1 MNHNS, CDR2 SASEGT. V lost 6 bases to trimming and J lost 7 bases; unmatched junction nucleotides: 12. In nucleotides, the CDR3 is TGTGCCAGCAGCAACGGACAGGTTGCCGGGGAGCAGTACTTC. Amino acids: CASSNGQVAGEQYF.

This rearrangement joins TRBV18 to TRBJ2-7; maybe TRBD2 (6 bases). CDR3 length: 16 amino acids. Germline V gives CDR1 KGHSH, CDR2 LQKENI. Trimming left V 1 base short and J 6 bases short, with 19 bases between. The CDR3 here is CASSPRLDVGDSEQYF. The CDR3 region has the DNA TGTGCCAGCTCACCACGCCTCGATGTGGGGGACTCCGAGCAGTACTTC. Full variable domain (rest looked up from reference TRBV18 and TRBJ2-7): NAGVMQNPRHLVRRRGQEARLRCSPMKGHSHVYWYRQLPEEGLKFMVYLQKENIIDESGMPKERFSAEFPKEGPSILRIQQVVRGDSAAYFCASSPRLDVGDSEQYFGPGTRLTVT.

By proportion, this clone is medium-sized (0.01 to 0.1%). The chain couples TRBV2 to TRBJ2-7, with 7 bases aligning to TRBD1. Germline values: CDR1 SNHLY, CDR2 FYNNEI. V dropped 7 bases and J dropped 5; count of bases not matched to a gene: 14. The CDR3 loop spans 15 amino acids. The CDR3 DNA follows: TGTGCCAGCATTCTCCCCGACAGGGCTAACGACGAGCAGTACTTC. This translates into CASILPDRANDEQYF.

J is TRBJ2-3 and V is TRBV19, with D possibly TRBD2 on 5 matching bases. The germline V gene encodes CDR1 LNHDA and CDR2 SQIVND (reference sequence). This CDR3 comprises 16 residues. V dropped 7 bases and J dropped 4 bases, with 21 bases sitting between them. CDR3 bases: TGTGCCAGTACCCCAGGAGTGGGAGTTGGGGCAGATACGCAGTATTTT. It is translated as CASTPGVGVGADTQYF.

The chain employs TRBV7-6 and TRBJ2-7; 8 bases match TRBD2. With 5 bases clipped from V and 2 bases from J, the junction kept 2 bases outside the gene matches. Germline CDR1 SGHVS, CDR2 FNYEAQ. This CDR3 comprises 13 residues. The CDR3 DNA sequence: TGTGCCAGCAGCACGGGGGGGGCCTACGAGCAGTACTTC. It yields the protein CASSTGGAYEQYF.

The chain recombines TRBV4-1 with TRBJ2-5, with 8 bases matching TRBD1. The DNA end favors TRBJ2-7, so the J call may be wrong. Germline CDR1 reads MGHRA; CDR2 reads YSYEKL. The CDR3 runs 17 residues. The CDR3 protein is CASSQDRTAGGEDEQYF. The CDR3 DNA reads TGCGCCAGCAGCCAAGATCGGACGGCAGGGGGCGAGGACGAGCAGTACTTC.

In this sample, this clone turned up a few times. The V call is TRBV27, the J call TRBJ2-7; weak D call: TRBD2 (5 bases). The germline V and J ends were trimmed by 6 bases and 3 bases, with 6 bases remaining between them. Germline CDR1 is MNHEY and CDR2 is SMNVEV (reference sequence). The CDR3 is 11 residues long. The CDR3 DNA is TGTGCCAGCAGGAGCGGCTACGAGCAGTACTTC. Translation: CASRSGYEQYF.

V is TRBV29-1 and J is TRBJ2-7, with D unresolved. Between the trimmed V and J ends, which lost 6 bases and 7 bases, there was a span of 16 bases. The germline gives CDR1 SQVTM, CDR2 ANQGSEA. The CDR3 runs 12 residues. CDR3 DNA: TGCAGCGTCGTAATGGGTCTGGAGGAGCAGTACTTC. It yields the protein CSVVMGLEEQYF.

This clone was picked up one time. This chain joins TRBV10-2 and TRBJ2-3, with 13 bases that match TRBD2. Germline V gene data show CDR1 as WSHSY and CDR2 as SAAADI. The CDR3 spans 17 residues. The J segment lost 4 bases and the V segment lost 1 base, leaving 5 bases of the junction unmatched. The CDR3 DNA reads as TGCGCCAGCAGTGAGTATCCGGGACTAGCGGGATCAGATACGCAGTATTTT. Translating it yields CASSEYPGLAGSDTQYF.

CDR3 sequence reads: CASSLGLAEHEQYF. In nucleotides, the CDR3 is TGTGCCAGCAGCTTAGGACTAGCGGAGCACGAGCAGTACTTC. V is TRBV9 and J is TRBJ2-5; 10 bases fit TRBD2. Matching the DNA end better, TRBJ2-7 makes the J call doubtful. This CDR3 contains 14 residues. Germline-derived CDR1 and CDR2 are SGDLS and YYNGEE.

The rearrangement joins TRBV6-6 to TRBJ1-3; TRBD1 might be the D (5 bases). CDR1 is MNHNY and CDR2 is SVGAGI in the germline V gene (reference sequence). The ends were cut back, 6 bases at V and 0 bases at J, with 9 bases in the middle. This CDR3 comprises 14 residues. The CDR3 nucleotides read TGTGCCAGCAGCCGGGACGCCTCTGGAAACACCATATATTTT. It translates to CASSRDASGNTIYF.

In nucleotides, the CDR3 is TGTGCCAGCAGTGGGACAGCCAAATTAGGGGACACTGAAGCTTTCTTT. This gives the protein CASSGTAKLGDTEAFF. J is TRBJ1-1 and V is TRBV5-4; TRBD1 matches at 7 bases. J was trimmed by 3 bases and V by 5 bases; bases with no gene match: 13. Per the germline V gene, CDR1 is SGHNT and CDR2 is YYREEE (reference sequence). The CDR3 spans 16 residues.

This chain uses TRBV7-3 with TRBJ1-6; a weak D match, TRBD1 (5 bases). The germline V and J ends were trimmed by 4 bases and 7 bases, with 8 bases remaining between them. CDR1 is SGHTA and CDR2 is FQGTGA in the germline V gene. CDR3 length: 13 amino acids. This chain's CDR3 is CASSSRGNSPLHF. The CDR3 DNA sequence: TGTGCCAGCAGCTCACGGGGGAATTCACCCCTCCACTTT.

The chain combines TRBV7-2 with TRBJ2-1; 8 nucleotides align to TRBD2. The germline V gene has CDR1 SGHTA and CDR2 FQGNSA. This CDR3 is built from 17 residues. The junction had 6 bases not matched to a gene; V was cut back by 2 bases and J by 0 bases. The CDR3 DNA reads TGTGCCAGCAGCTTATTCGGCGGGGGGTCCTCCTACAATGAGCAGTTCTTC. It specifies CASSLFGGGSSYNEQFF.

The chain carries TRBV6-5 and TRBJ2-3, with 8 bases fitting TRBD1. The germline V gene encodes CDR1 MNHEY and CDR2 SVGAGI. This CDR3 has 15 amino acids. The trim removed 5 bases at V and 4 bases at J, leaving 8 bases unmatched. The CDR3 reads CASSGIRGRADTQYF. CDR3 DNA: TGTGCCAGCAGTGGCATCAGGGGGCGAGCAGATACGCAGTATTTT.

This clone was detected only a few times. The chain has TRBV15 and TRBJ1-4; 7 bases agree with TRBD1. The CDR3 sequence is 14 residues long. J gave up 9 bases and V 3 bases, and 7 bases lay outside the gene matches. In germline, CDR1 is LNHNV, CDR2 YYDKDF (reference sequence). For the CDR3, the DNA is TGTGCCACCAGCAGTTACCCGGACAGGCAAAAACTGTTTTTT. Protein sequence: CATSSYPDRQKLFF.

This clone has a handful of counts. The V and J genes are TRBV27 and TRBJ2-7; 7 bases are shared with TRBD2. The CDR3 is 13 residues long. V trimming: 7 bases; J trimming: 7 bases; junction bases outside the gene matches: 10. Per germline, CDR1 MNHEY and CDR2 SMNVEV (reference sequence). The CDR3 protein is CASTSDAGVEQYF. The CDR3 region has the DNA TGTGCCAGCACCTCGGACGCGGGGGTTGAGCAGTACTTC.

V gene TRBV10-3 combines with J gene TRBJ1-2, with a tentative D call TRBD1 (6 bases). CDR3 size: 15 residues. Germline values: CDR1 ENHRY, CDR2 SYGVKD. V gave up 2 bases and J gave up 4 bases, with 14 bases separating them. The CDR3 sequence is CAISEPDRAPYGYTF. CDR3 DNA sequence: TGTGCCATCAGTGAGCCGGACAGAGCACCCTATGGCTACACCTTC.

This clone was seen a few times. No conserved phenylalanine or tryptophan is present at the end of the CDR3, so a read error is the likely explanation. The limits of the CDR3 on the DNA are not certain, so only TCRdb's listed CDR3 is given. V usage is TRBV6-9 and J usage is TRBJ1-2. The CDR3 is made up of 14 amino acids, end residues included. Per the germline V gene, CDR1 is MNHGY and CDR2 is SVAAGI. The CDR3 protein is CASSNSLPYGKTYG.

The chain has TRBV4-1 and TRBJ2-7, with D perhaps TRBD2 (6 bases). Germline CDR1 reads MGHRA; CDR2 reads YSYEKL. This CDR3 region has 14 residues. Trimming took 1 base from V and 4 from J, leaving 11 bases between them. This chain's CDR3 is CASSQALANYEQYF. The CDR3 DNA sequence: TGCGCCAGCAGCCAAGCTCTAGCGAATTACGAGCAGTACTTC.

CDR3 protein: CASSSFGGGGDEQYF. CDR3 in DNA: TGCGCCAGCAGCTCTTTCGGGGGAGGGGGAGACGAGCAGTACTTC. This chain links TRBV5-1 with TRBJ2-7, with D possibly being TRBD2 (7 bases). The CDR3 has 15 amino acids. CDR1 is SGHRS and CDR2 is YFSETQ in the germline V gene. V shed 3 bases and J shed 5 bases, with 18 bases lying between them. Full variable domain (outside the CDR3, taken from reference TRBV5-1 and TRBJ2-7): KAGVTQTPRYLIKTRGQQVTLSCSPISGHRSVSWYQQTPGQGLQFLFEYFSETQRNKGNFPGRFSGRQFSNSRSEMNVSTLELGDSALYLCASSSFGGGGDEQYFGPGTRLTVT.

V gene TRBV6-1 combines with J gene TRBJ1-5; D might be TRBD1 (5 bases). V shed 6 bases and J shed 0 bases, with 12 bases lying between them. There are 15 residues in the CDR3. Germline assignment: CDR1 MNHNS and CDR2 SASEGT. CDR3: CASSGTDYSNQPQHF. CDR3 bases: TGTGCCAGCAGCGGGACGGACTATAGCAATCAGCCCCAGCATTTT.

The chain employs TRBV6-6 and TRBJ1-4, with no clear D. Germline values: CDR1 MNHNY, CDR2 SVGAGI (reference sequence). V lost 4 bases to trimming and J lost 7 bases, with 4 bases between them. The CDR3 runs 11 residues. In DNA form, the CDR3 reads TGTGCCAGCAGTTTGGGTGAAAAACTGTTTTTT. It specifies CASSLGEKLFF.